This is a list of T cell receptor beta chains from one sample in a study of blood T cell repertoires in COVID-19. Assay used: immunoSEQ multiplex PCR; TCRdb lists only in-frame clones, some missing. Of 300,000 to 400,000 clones listed, roughly 90% are singletons. The specimen was peripheral blood. These receptors came from a woman between 70 and 85 years old with COVID-19, enrolled during active disease. The conserved cysteine and the conserved F or W are not part of the CDR3 here.

V gene	J gene	CDR3 protein
TRBV24-1	TRBJ1-2	ATSDPGTGDSGYT
TRBV6-4	TRBJ2-1	ASSDYGSDEQF
TRBV29-1	TRBJ1-1	SVIGTGGNWNTEAF
TRBV6-1	TRBJ1-2	ASSEGVVLPYGYT
TRBV6-5	TRBJ2-1	ASYGGTAYNEQF
TRBV2	TRBJ2-3	ASSERTDTQY
TRBV5-4	TRBJ2-5	ASSLGLAGGQETQY
TRBV29-1	TRBJ1-4	SVLWTGGNEKLF
TRBV2	TRBJ2-7	ASSPPGSYEQY
TRBV7-2	TRBJ2-3	ASSLVAGGPDTQY
TRBV5-6	TRBJ1-2	ASSLEDRGPYGYT
TRBV2	TRBJ1-2	ASSETTSTMGYT
TRBV5-4	TRBJ1-1	ASSLPGVNTEAF
TRBV6-6	TRBJ1-3	ASSPTGMGGNTIY
TRBV27	TRBJ1-6	ASGLSTAYNSPLH
TRBV29-1	TRBJ1-6	SVEGRVLYSPLH
TRBV4-2	TRBJ1-3	ASSQDQGAGNTIY
TRBV4-1	TRBJ1-1	ASSHAGPGWTGKGTNTEAF
TRBV18	TRBJ2-7	ASSRTGSSYEQY
TRBV4-2	TRBJ2-5	ASSPTLSASGGETQY
TRBV9	TRBJ2-3	ASSGGTSTDTQY
TRBV5-5	TRBJ1-5	ASSLGGTGVQPQH
TRBV29-1	TRBJ2-1	SVSGGSSYNEQF
TRBV9	TRBJ2-3	ASSGDRSTDTQY
TRBV19	TRBJ1-2	ASRRESNYGYT
TRBV5-1	TRBJ1-2	ASSPGDRVNYGYT
TRBV30	TRBJ2-5	AWNHLTSGGETQY
TRBV4-3	TRBJ1-2	ASSQEPAGGNYGYT
TRBV30	TRBJ2-2	AWSTRTSGGGELF
TRBV18	TRBJ1-1	ASSGTANTEAF
TRBV27	TRBJ2-3	ASMGWVAGAFNTDTQY
TRBV6-2/TRBV6-3	TRBJ1-4	ASSYRGLTNEKLF
TRBV27	TRBJ2-1	ASSLVQGANEQF
TRBV4-1	TRBJ1-1	ASSQAWDRGRNTEAF
TRBV5-1	TRBJ2-5	ASSLAPVTAQETQY
TRBV6-5	TRBJ1-1	ASSYSLRGATEAF
TRBV6-6	TRBJ1-5	ASREDQDQPQH
TRBV18	TRBJ1-1	ASSLLRGGNTEAF
TRBV6-2/TRBV6-3	TRBJ1-2	ASSYGQVYGYT
TRBV5-1	TRBJ2-1	ASSLDRVGNNEQF
TRBV10-3	TRBJ2-5	AINGQLGGETQY
TRBV3-1/TRBV3-2	TRBJ2-5	ASIPLVFREAEETQY
TRBV18	TRBJ2-5	ASSPRGGISETQY
TRBV2	TRBJ2-7	ASSVGTGSLRKSEQY
TRBV19	TRBJ2-1	ASTHGGVYNEQF
TRBV6-5	TRBJ2-2	ASRRTSGSTGELF
TRBV13	TRBJ2-1	ASSLQASGGYNEQF
TRBV9	TRBJ2-7	ASSREGEQY
TRBV7-9	TRBJ1-2	ASSLGTGDGYT
TRBV10-2	TRBJ1-1	ASGGVDSPEAF
TRBV28	TRBJ2-5	ASILSGQVGETQY
TRBV7-9	TRBJ2-1	ATKTSGGLSYNEQF
TRBV7-9	TRBJ1-4	ASSLNDRFTEKLF
TRBV29-1	TRBJ1-4	SVTQGVNEKLF
TRBV28	TRBJ2-3	ASSLNPSGGVTDTQY
TRBV28	TRBJ2-3	ASSSRAGKSTDTQY